This T cell receptor (beta chain) was sequenced during a study of T cell clones after liver transplantation. Study as a whole: Immunosuppression withdrawal was tried within 2 years after liver transplantation in this trial.

Germline CDR1 reads KGHSH; CDR2 reads LQKENI. The CDR3 has 17 amino acids. V shed 6 bases and J shed 6 bases, with 23 bases lying between them. Study-wide results and caveats: Low donor cell numbers restricted donor-reactive repertoire measurement in a couple of subjects.

About this clone itself: Its antigen is as yet unknown.

CD3+CD4+ and CD3+CD8+ cells were FACS-sorted from thawed unstimulated PBMCs. TCRdb's table, derived via immunoSEQ multiplex PCR, lists solely in-frame clones and lacks some. This table has around 60,000 clones, 71% appearing once. The sequence was obtained from a human donor who received a liver transplant. Sequences were derived from CD4+ T cells from blood, sampled before liver transplant. The genes are TRBV18 and TRBJ2-2; a possible D gene is TRBD2 (5 bases). CDR3: CASSQRRGGIDSGELFF. CDR3 nucleotide sequence: TGTGCCAGCTCCCAACGACGGGGTGGAATTGACTCCGGGGAGCTGTTTTTT. The full variable domain, with the rest looked up from reference TRBV18 and TRBJ2-2, is NAGVMQNPRHLVRRRGQEARLRCSPMKGHSHVYWYRQLPEEGLKFMVYLQKENIIDESGMPKERFSAEFPKEGPSILRIQQVVRGDSAAYFCASSQRRGGIDSGELFFGEGSRLTVL.